This entry lists 6 T cell receptor beta chains sequenced from one sample in a study of early T cells in non-severe SARS-CoV-2 infection. MiXCR was run by TCRdb on the 5' RACE reads, yielding one entry per CDR3 protein. The sample records some 91,000 distinct CDR3 sequences, approximately 9.9% being singletons. Here the sequenced sample was whole blood, taken at baseline. All receptors come from an adult who was a healthcare worker with PCR-confirmed SARS-CoV-2 infection or an uninfected control (not recorded which).

This clonotype appeared a single time. V and J are TRBV3-1 and TRBJ1-1; D is ambiguous. Germline CDR1 reads LGHDT; CDR2 reads YNNKEL (reference sequence). The CDR3 runs to 12 residues. The V gene lost 5 bases and the J gene lost 5 bases, with 9 bases spanning the gap. CDR3 amino acids: CASSNRVTEAFF. The CDR3 nucleotides read TGTGCCAGCAGCAACCGTGTGACTGAAGCTTTCTTT.

The chain uses TRBV29-1 and TRBJ2-3; tentative D call: TRBD1 (5 bases). The V gene lost 3 bases and the J gene lost 6 bases, with 19 bases spanning the gap. CDR1 and CDR2 (germline): SQVTM, ANQGSEA. The CDR3 runs to 15 residues. The CDR3: CSVDRGSGARDTQYF. The CDR3, as DNA: TGCAGCGTTGACCGCGGTAGTGGGGCACGGGATACGCAGTATTTT.

CDR3 sequence reads: CASSPASDNEQFF. In nucleotides, the CDR3 is TGCGCCAGCAGCCCGGCTAGCGACAATGAGCAGTTCTTC. The chain employs TRBV5-1 and TRBJ2-1, with a tentative D call TRBD2 (6 bases). CDR1 is SGHRS and CDR2 is YFSETQ in the germline V gene. V was pared by 4 bases and J by 5 bases, with 10 bases between. CDR3 length: 13 residues. Looking up the rest from reference TRBV5-1 and TRBJ2-1 gives the full variable domain: KAGVTQTPRYLIKTRGQQVTLSCSPISGHRSVSWYQQTPGQGLQFLFEYFSETQRNKGNFPGRFSGRQFSNSRSEMNVSTLELGDSALYLCASSPASDNEQFFGPGTRLTVL.

There are many counts of this clonotype. J is TRBJ2-6 and V is TRBV11-3; a possible D gene is TRBD1 (5 bases). Per germline, CDR1 SGHNT and CDR2 YENEEA. Deletions cut 6 bases from V and 6 bases from J, with 12 bases between. The CDR3 spans 14 residues. The CDR3 is CASSSTGAANVLTF. The CDR3 DNA is TGTGCCAGCAGTTCTACAGGCGCGGCCAACGTCCTGACTTTC.

The table lists this clonotype with a few counts. The rearrangement uses TRBV20-1 and TRBJ1-1, with D hard to call. V lost 0 bases to trimming and J lost 1 base, with 12 bases between them. The V gene's germline CDR1 is DFQATT and CDR2 SNEGSKA (reference sequence). This CDR3 spans 15 amino acids. CDR3: CSARDPLTKNTEAFF. CDR3 coding DNA: TGCAGTGCTAGAGATCCACTGACAAAGAACACTGAAGCTTTCTTT.

This clonotype was seen ten or more times. The V gene is TRBV7-9, the J gene TRBJ1-1; the D is unclear. The germline V gene has CDR1 SEHNR and CDR2 FQNEAQ (reference sequence). The CDR3 loop spans 15 amino acids. Trimming shortened V by 5 bases and J by 0 bases, and 13 bases separated the two germline ends. Written as DNA, the CDR3 is TGTGCCAGCAGCCCCAAACAGCGACTGAACACTGAAGCTTTCTTT. As protein: CASSPKQRLNTEAFF.